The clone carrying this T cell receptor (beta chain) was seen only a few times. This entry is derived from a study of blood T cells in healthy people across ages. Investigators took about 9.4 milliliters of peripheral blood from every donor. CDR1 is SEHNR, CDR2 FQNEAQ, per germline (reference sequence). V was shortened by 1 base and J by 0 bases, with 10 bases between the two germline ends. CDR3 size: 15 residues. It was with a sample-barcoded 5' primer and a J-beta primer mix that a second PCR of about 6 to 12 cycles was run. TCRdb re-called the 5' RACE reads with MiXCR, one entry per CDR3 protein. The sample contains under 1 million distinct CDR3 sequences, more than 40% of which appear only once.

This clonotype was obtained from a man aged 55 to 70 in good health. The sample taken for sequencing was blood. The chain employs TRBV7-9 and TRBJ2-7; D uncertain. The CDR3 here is CASSLGARVSYEQYF. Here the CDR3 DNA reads TGTGCCAGCAGCTTAGGGGCTAGGGTCTCCTACGAGCAGTACTTC.